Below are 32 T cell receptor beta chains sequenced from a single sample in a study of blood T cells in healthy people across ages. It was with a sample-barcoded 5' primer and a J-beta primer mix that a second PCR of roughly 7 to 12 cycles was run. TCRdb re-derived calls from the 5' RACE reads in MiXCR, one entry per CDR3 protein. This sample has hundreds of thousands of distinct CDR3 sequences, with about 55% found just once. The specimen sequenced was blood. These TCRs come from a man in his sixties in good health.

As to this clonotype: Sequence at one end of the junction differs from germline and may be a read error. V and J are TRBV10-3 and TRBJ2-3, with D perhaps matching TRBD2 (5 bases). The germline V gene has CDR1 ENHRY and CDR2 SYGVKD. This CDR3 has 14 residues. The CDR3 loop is CAIRDGGGTVTQYF. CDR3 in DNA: TGTGCCATCAGGGACGGTGGAGGCACAGTTACGCAGTATTTT.

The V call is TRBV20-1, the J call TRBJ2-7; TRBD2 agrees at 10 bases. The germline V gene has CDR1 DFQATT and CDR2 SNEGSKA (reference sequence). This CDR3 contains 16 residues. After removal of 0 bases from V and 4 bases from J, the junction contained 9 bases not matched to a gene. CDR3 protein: CSARDDLAGVYYEQYF. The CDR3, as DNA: TGCAGTGCTAGAGACGACCTAGCGGGAGTATATTACGAGCAGTACTTC.

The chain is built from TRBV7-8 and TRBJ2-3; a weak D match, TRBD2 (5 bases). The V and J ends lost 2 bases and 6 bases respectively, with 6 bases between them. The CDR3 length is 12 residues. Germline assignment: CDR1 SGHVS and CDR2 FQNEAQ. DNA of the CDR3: TGTGCCAGCAGCTTATGGAGGGATACGCAGTATTTT. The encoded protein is CASSLWRDTQYF.

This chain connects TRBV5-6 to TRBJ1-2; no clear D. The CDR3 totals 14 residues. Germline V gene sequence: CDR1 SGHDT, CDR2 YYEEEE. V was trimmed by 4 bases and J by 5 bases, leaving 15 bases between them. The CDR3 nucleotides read TGTGCCAGCAGCACAAGAGAGGTCTGGTATGGCTACACCTTC. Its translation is CASSTREVWYGYTF.

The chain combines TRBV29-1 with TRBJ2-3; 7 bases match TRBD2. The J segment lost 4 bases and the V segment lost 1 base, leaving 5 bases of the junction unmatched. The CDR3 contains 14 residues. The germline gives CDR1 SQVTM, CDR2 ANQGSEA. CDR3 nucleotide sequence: TGCAGCGTTGAAGGGGGGGGACGGTCAGATACGCAGTATTTT. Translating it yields CSVEGGGRSDTQYF.

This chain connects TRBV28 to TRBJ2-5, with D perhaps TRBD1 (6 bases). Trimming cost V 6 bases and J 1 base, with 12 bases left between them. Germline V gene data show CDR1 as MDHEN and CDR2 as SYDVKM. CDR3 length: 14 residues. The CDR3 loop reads CASRGDRIQETQYF. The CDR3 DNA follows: TGTGCCAGCAGGGGAGACAGGATCCAAGAGACCCAGTACTTC.

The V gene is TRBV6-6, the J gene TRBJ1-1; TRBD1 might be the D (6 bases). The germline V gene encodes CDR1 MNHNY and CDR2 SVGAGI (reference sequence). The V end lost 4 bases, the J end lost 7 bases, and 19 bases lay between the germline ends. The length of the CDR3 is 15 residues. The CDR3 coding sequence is TGTGCCAGCAGTTCTCAAAAGGGGGGCAGGGTTGAAGCTTTCTTT. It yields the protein CASSSQKGGRVEAFF.

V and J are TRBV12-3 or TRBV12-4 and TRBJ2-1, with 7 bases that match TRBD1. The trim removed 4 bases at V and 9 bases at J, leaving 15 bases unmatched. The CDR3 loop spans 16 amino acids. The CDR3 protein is CASSSPLGRGSIEQFF. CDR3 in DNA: TGTGCCAGCAGTTCCCCTCTAGGCAGGGGGTCAATTGAGCAGTTCTTC.

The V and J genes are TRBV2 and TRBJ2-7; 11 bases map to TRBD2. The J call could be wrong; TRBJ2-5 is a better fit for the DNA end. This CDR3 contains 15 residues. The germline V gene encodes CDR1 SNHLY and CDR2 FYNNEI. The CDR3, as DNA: TGTGCCAGCAGCACGACTAGCGGGACACAAGAGACCCAGTACTTC. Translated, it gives CASSTTSGTQETQYF.

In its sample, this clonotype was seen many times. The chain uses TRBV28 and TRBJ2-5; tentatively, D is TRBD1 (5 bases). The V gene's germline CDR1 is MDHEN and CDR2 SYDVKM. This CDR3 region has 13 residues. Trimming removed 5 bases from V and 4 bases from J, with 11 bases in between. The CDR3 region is CASSKGAGETQYF. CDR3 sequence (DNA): TGTGCCAGCAGTAAAGGGGCCGGAGAGACCCAGTACTTC.

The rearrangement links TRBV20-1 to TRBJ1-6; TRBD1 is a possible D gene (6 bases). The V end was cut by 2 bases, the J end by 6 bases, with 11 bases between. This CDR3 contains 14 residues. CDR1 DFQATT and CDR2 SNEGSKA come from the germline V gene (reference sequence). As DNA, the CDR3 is TGCAGTGCTAGACCAGGGGCGAGTAATTCACCCCTCCACTTT. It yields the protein CSARPGASNSPLHF.

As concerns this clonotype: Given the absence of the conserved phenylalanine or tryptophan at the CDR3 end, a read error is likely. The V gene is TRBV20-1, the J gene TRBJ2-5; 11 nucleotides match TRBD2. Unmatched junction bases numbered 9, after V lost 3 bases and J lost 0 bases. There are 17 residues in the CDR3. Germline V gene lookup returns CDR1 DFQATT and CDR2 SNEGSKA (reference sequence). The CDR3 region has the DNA TGCAGTGCTAGCGATGAACTAGCGGGGGCCTACCAAGAGACCCAGTACTTA. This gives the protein CSASDELAGAYQETQYL.

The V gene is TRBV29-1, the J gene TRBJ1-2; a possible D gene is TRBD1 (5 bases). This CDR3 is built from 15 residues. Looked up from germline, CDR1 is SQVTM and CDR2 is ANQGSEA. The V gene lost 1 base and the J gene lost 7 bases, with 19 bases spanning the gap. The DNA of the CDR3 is TGCAGCGTTGAAGGCCCTCGGGGGTCCGAAGGTGGCTACACCTTC. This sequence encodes CSVEGPRGSEGGYTF.

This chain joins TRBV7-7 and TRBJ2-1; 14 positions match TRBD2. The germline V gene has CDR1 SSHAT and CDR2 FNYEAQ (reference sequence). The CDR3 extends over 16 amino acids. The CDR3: CVSSSRLAGGGHEQFF. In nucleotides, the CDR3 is TGTGTTAGCAGCTCGCGACTAGCGGGAGGGGGCCATGAGCAGTTCTTC.

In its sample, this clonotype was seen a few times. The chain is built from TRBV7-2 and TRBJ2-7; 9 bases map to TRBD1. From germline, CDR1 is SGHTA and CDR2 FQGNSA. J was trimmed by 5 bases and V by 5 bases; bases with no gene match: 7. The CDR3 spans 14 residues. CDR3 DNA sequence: TGTGCCAGCAGCGTGGCCGGGACAGGGAACGAGCAGTACTTC. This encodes CASSVAGTGNEQYF. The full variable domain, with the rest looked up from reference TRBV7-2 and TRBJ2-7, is GAGVSQSPSNKVTEKGKDVELRCDPISGHTALYWYRQSLGQGLEFLIYFQGNSAPDKSGLPSDRFSAERTGGSVSTLTIQRTQQEDSAVYLCASSVAGTGNEQYFGPGTRLTVT.

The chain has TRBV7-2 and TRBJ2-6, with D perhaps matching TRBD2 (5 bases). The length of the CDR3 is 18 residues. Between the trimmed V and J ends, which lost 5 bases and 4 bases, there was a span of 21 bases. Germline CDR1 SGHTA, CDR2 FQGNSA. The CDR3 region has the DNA TGTGCCAGCAGCCTCCCCCTTGGCCGAACGGGAGGGGCCAACGTCCTGACTTTC. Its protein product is CASSLPLGRTGGANVLTF. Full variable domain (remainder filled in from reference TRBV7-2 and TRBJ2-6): GAGVSQSPSNKVTEKGKDVELRCDPISGHTALYWYRQSLGQGLEFLIYFQGNSAPDKSGLPSDRFSAERTGGSVSTLTIQRTQQEDSAVYLCASSLPLGRTGGANVLTFGAGSRLTVL.

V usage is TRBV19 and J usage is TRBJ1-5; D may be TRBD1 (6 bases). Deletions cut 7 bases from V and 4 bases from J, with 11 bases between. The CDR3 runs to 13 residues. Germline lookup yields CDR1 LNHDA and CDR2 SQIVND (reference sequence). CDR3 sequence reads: CASTGQPNQPQHF. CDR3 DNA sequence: TGTGCCAGTACCGGACAGCCGAATCAGCCCCAGCATTTT.

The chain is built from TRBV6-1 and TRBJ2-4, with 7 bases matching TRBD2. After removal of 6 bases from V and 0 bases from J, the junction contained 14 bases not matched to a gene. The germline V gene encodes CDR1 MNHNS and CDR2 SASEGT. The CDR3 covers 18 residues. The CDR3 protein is CASRPTVAGTVAKNIQYF. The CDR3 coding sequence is TGTGCCAGCAGACCTACCGTAGCGGGCACCGTAGCCAAAAACATTCAGTACTTC.

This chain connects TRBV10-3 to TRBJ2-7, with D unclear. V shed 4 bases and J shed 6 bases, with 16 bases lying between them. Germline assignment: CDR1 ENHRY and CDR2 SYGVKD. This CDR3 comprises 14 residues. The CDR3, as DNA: TGTGCCATCAGTGGTTTGAGCTCGACGGGCGAGCAGTACTTC. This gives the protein CAISGLSSTGEQYF.

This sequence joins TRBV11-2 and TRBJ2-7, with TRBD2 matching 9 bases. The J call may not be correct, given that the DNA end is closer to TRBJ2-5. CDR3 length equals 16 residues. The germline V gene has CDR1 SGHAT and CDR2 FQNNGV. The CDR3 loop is CASSFKIAGAGETQYF. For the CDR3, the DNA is TGTGCCAGCAGCTTTAAGATAGCGGGGGCCGGGGAGACCCAGTACTTC.

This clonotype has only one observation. CDR3 protein: CSVKTGGRTDTQYF. In DNA, the CDR3 is TGCAGTGTCAAGACAGGGGGTCGCACAGATACGCAGTATTTT. The chain links TRBV20-1 to TRBJ2-3; 9 positions match TRBD1. This CDR3 region has 14 residues. CDR1 and CDR2 (germline): DFQATT, SNEGSKA (reference sequence). Germline trimming cut 7 bases from V and 1 base from J; bases unmatched to any gene: 6.

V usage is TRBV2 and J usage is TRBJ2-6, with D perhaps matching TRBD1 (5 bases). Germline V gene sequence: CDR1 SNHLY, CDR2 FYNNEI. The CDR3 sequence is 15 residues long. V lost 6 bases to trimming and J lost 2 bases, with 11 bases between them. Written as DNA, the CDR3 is TGTGCCAGCAGGCCTAAGGGGCCTGGGGCCAACGTCCTGACTTTC. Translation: CASRPKGPGANVLTF.

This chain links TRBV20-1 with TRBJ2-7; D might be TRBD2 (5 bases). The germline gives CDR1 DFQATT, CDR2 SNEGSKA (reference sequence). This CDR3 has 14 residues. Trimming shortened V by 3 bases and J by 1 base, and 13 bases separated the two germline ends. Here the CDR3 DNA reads TGCAGTGCTAGCCCGGGGATCGGATCCTACGAGCAGTACTTC. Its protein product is CSASPGIGSYEQYF.

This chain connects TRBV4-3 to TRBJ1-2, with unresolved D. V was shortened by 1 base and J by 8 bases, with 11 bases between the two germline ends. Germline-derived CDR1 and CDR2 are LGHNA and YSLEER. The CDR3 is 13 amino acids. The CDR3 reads CASSQGLTRGYTF. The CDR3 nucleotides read TGCGCCAGCAGCCAAGGACTGACCCGGGGCTACACCTTC.

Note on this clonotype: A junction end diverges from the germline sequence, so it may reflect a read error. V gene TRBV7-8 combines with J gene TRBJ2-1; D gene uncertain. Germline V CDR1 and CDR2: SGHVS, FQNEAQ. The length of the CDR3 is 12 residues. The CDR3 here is CVSSSIYNEQFF. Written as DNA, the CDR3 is TGTGTCAGCAGCTCCATCTACAATGAGCAGTTCTTC.

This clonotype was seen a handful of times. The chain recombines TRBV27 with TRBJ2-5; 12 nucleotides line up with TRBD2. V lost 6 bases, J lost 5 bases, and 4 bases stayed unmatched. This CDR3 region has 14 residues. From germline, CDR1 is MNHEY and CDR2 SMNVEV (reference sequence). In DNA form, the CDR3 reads TGTGCCAGCAGAAGAGGACTAGCGGGGGAGACCCAGTACTTC. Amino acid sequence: CASRRGLAGETQYF.

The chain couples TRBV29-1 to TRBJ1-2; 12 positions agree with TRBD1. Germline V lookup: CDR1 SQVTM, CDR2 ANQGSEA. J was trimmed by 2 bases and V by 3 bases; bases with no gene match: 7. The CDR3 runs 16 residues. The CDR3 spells CSVDPGTGGLNYGYTF. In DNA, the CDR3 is TGCAGCGTTGATCCAGGGACAGGGGGCCTAAACTATGGCTACACCTTC.

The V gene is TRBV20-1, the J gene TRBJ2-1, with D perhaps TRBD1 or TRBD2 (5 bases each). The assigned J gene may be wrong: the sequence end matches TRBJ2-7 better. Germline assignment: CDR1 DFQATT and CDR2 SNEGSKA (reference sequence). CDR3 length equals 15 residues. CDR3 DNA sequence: TGCAGTGCTAGGGGCCGGGGCGGCTCCGGCTATGAGCAGTACTTC. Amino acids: CSARGRGGSGYEQYF.

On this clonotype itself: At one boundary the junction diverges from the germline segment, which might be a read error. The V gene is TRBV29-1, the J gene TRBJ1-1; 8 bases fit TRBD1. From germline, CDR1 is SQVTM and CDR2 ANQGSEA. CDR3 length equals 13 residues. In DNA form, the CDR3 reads TGCAGCGTTGGACAGGGGTTGAACACTGAGGCTTTCTTT. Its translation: CSVGQGLNTEAFF.

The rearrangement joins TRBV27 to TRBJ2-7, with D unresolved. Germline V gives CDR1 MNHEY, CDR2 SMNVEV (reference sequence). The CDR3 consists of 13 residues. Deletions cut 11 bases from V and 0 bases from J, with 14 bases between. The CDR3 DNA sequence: TGTGCCTCCGAACGGTATGGCTCCTACGAGCAGTACTTC. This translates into CASERYGSYEQYF.

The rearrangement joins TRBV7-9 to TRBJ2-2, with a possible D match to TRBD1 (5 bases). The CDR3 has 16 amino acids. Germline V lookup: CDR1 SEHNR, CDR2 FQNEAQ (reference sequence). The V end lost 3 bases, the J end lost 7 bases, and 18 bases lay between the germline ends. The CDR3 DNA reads TGTGCCAGCAGCTTCGACCGGCAGGGTCGCGACGGGGAGCTGTTTTTT. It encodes CASSFDRQGRDGELFF.

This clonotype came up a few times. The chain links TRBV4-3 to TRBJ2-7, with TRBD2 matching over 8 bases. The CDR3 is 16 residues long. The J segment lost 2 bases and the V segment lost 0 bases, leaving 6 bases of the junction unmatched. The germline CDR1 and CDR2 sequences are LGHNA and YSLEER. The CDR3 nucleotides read TGCGCCAGCAGCCAAGATCTGGCGGGAGGCGCCTACGAGCAGTACTTC. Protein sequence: CASSQDLAGGAYEQYF.